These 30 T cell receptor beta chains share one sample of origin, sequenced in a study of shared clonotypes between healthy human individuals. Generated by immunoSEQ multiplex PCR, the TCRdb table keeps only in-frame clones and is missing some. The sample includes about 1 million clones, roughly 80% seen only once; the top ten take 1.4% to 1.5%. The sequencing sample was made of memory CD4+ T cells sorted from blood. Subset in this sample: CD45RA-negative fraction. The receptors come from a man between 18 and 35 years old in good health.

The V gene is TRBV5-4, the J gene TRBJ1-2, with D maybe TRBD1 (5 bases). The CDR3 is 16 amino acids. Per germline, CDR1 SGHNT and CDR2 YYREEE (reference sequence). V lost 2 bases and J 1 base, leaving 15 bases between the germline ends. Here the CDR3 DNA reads TGTGCCAGCAGCTTCGTCGCGACAGTCGGTAACTATGGCTACACCTTC. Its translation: CASSFVATVGNYGYTF.

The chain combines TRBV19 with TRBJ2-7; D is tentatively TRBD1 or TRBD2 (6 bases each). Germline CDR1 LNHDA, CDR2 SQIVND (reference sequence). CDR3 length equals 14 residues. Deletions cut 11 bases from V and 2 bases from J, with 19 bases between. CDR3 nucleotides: TGTGCCTCCTCGAGGGGGACTTCAACCTACGAGCAGTACTTC. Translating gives CASSRGTSTYEQYF. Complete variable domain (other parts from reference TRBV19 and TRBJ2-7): DGGITQSPKYLFRKEGQNVTLSCEQNLNHDAMYWYRQDPGQGLRLIYYSQIVNDFQKGDIAEGYSVSREKKESFPLTVTSAQKNPTAFYLCASSRGTSTYEQYFGPGTRLTVT.

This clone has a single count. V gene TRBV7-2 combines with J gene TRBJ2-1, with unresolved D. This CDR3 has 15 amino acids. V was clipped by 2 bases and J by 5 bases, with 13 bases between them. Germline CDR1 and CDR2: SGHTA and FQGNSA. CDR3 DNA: TGTGCCAGCAGCTTACGTCCGGTGAGCAACAATGAGCAGTTCTTC. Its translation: CASSLRPVSNNEQFF.

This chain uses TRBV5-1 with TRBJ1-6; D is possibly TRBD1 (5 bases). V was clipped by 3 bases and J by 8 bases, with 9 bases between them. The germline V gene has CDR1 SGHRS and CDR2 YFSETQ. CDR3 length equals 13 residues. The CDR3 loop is CASSWDGDSPLHF. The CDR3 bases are TGCGCCAGCAGCTGGGACGGGGATTCACCCCTCCACTTT.

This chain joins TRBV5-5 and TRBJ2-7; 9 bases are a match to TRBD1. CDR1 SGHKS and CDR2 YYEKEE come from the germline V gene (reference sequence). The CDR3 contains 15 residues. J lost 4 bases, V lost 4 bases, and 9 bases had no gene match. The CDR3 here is CASSAVTGGAYEQYF. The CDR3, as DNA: TGTGCCAGCAGCGCGGTGACAGGGGGAGCTTACGAGCAGTACTTC.

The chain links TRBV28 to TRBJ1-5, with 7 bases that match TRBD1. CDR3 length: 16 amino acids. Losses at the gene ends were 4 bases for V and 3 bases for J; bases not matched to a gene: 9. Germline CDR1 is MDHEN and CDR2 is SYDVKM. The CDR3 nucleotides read TGTGCCAGCAGTTCATTATCGACAGGGCACAATCAGCCCCAGCATTTT. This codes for CASSSLSTGHNQPQHF.

The CDR3 sequence: CASSPMAYISGGTRLSYEQYF. The DNA of the CDR3 is TGTGCCAGCTCACCAATGGCTTATATTTCGGGAGGGACCCGTCTCTCCTACGAGCAGTACTTC. The J gene is TRBJ2-7, the V gene TRBV18, with TRBD2 matching 8 bases. CDR1 KGHSH and CDR2 LQKENI come from the germline V gene. V was pared by 2 bases and J by 0 bases, with 21 bases of the junction left unmatched. CDR3 length equals 21 residues. The full variable domain, its missing parts supplied by reference TRBV18 and TRBJ2-7, is NAGVMQNPRHLVRRRGQEARLRCSPMKGHSHVYWYRQLPEEGLKFMVYLQKENIIDESGMPKERFSAEFPKEGPSILRIQQVVRGDSAAYFCASSPMAYISGGTRLSYEQYFGPGTRLTVT.

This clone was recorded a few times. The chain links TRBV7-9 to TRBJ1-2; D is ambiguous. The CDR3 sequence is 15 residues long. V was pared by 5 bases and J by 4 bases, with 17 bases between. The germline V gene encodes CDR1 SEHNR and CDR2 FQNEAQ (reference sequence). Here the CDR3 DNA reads TGTGCCAGCAGCCCCCTCTTGGGCCCCTCCTATGGCTACACCTTC. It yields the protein CASSPLLGPSYGYTF. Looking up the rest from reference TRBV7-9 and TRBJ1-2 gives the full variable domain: DTGVSQNPRHKITKRGQNVTFRCDPISEHNRLYWYRQTLGQGPEFLTYFQNEAQLEKSRLLSDRFSAERPKGSFSTLEIQRTEQGDSAMYLCASSPLLGPSYGYTFGSGTRLTVV.

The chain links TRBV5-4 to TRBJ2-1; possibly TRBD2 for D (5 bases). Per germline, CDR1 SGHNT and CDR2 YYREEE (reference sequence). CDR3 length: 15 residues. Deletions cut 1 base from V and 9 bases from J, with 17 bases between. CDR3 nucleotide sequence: TGTGCCAGCAGCTTGTTTGTAGCGACGAGTGGTGAGCAGTTCTTC. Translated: CASSLFVATSGEQFF.

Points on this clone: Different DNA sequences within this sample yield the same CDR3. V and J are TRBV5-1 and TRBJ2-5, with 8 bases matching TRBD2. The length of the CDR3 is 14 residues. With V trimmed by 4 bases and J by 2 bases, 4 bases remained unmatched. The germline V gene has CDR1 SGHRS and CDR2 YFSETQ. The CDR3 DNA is TGCGCCAGCAGCCTCCTAGCGGGTCAAGAGACCCAGTACTTC. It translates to CASSLLAGQETQYF.

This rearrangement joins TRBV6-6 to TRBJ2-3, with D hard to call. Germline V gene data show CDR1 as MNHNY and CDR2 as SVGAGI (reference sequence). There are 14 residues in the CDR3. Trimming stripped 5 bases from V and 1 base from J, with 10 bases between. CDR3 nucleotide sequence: TGTGCCAGCAGTCAAATTCCGGGCACAGATACGCAGTATTTT. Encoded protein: CASSQIPGTDTQYF.

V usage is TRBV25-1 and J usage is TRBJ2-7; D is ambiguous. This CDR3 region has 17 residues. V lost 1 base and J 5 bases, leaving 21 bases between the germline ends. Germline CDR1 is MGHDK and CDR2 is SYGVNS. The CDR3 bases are TGTGCCAGCAGTGAATGGAGAGGTACTCCGGGCGGAAACGAGCAGTACTTC. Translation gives CASSEWRGTPGGNEQYF.

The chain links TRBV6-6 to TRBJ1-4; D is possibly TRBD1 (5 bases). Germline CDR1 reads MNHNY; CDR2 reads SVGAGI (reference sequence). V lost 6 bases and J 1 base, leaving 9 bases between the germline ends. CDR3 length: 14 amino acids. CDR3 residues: CASRAGGTNEKLFF. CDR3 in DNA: TGTGCCAGCAGGGCGGGGGGAACTAATGAAAAACTGTTTTTT.

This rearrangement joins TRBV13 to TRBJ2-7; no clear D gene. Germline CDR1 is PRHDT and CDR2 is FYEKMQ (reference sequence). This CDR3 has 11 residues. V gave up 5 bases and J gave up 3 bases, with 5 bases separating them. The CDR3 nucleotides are TGTGCCAGCAGCACCTACTACGAGCAGTACTTC. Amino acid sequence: CASSTYYEQYF.

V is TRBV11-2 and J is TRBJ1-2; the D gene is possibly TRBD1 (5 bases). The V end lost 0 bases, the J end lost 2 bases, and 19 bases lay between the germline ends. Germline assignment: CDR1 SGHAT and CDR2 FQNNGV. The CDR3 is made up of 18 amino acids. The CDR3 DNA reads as TGTGCCAGCAGCTTAGACGAACCCGGACCAGGGAGGAACTATGGCTACACCTTC. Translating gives CASSLDEPGPGRNYGYTF. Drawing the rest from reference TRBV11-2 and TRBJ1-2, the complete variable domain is EAGVAQSPRYKIIEKRQSVAFWCNPISGHATLYWYQQILGQGPKLLIQFQNNGVVDDSQLPKDRFSAERLKGVDSTLKIQPAKLEDSAVYLCASSLDEPGPGRNYGYTFGSGTRLTVV.

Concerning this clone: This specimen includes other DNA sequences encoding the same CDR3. The CDR3 sequence is CASSLDGTSNQPQHF. The DNA for the CDR3 is TGCGCCAGCAGCTTGGACGGAACTAGCAATCAGCCCCAGCATTTT. The chain joins TRBV5-1 to TRBJ1-5; D gene uncertain. V was clipped by 0 bases and J by 0 bases, with 7 bases between them. Germline values: CDR1 SGHRS, CDR2 YFSETQ. This CDR3 has 15 amino acids.

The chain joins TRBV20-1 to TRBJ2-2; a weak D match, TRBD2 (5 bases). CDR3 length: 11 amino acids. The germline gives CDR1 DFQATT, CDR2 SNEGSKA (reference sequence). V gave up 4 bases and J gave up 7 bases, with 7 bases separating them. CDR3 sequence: CSATRVGELFF. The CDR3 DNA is TGCAGTGCTACGAGGGTCGGGGAGCTGTTTTTT.

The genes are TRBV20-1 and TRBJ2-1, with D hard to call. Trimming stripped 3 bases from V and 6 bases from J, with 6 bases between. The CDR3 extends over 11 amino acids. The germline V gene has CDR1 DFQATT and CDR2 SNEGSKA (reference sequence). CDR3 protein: CSASGPNEQFF. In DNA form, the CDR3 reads TGCAGTGCTAGCGGCCCCAATGAGCAGTTCTTC.

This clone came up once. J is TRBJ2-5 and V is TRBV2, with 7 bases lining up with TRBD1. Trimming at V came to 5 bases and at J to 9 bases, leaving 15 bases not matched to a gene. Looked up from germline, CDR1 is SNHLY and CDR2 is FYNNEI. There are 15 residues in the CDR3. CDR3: CASSNLLTGPGAQYF. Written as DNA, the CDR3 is TGTGCCAGCAGTAATTTACTGACAGGGCCCGGGGCCCAGTACTTC. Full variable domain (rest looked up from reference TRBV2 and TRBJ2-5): EPEVTQTPSHQVTQMGQEVILRCVPISNHLYFYWYRQILGQKVEFLVSFYNNEISEKSEIFDDQFSVERPDGSNFTLKIRSTKLEDSAMYFCASSNLLTGPGAQYFGPGTRLLVL.

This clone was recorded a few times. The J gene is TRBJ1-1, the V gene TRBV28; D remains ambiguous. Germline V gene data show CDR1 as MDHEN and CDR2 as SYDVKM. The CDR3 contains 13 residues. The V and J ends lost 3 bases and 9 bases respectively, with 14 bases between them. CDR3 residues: CASSFDLPGKAFF. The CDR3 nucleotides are TGTGCCAGCAGTTTCGACCTACCGGGGAAAGCTTTCTTT.

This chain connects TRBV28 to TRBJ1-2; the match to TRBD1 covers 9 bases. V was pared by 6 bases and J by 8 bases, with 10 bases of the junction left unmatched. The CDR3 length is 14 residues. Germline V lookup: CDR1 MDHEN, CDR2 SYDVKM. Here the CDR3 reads CASREQGAIRGYTF. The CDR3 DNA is TGTGCCAGCAGGGAACAGGGGGCGATTAGGGGCTACACCTTC.

CDR3 bases: TGTGCCAGCAGCCCCGGGACAGTGGATGAAAAACTGTTTTTT. As protein: CASSPGTVDEKLFF. The J gene is TRBJ1-4, the V gene TRBV7-2; 7 bases align to TRBD1. The CDR3 consists of 14 residues. The ends lost 5 bases at V and 6 bases at J; junction bases unmatched: 6. Germline-derived CDR1 and CDR2 are SGHTA and FQGNSA.

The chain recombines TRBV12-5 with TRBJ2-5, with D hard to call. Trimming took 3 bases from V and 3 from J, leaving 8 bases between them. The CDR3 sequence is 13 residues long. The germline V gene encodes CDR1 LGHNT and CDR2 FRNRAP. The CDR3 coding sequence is TGTGCTAGTGGTTTTGGCGGAGAAGAGACCCAGTACTTC. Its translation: CASGFGGEETQYF.

CDR3 in amino acids: CASSPPGQTNEKLFF. CDR3 DNA sequence: TGTGCCAGCAGTCCACCCGGACAGACGAATGAAAAACTGTTTTTT. This chain connects TRBV6-6 to TRBJ1-4; D is possibly TRBD1 (6 bases). The CDR3 runs to 15 residues. Trimming pared 5 bases from V and 5 bases from J, leaving 15 bases between. CDR1 MNHNY and CDR2 SVGAGI come from the germline V gene (reference sequence).

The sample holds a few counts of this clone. CDR3 amino acids: CASSQGLMERVKETQYF. CDR3 nucleotide sequence: TGCGCCAGCAGCCAAGGTTTAATGGAGCGGGTGAAAGAGACCCAGTACTTC. The chain uses TRBV4-1 and TRBJ2-5, with a weak D call TRBD2 (6 bases). CDR1 is MGHRA, CDR2 YSYEKL, per germline. The CDR3 covers 17 residues. Trimming cost V 1 base and J 3 bases, with 18 bases left between them.

CDR3 residues: CASSYLGEENTEAFF. As DNA, the CDR3 is TGTGCCAGCAGTTACCTAGGGGAGGAGAACACTGAAGCTTTCTTT. The chain joins TRBV2 to TRBJ1-1; D is possibly TRBD1 (5 bases). This CDR3 spans 15 amino acids. Germline lookup yields CDR1 SNHLY and CDR2 FYNNEI. Trimming removed 5 bases at V and 1 base at J, with 14 bases between.

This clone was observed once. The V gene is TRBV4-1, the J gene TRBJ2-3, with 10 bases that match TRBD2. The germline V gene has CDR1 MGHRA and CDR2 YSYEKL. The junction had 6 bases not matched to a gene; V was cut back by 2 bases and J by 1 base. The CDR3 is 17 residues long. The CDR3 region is CASSQSSSGRGTDTQYF. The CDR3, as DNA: TGCGCCAGCAGCCAATCGTCTAGCGGGAGAGGCACAGATACGCAGTATTTT.

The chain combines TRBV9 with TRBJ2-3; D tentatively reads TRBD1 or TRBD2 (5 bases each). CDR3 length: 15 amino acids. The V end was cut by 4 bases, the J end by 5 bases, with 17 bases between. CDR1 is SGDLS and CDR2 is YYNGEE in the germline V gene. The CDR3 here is CASSPREGYRDTQYF. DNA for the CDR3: TGTGCCAGCAGCCCACGTGAGGGGTATAGAGATACGCAGTATTTT.

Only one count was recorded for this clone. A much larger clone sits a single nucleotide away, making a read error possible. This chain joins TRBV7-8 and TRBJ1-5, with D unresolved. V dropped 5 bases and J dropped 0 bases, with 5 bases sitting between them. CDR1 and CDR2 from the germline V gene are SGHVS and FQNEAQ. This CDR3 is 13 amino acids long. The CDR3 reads CASSVNSNQPQHF. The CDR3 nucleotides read TGTGCCAGCAGCGTAAATAGCAATCAGCCCCAGCATTTT. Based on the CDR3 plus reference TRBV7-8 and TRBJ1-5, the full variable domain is GAGVSQSPRYKVAKRGQDVALRCDPISGHVSLFWYQQALGQGPEFLTYFQNEAQLDKSGLPSDRFFAERPEGSVSTLKIQRTQQEDSAVYLCASSVNSNQPQHFGDGTRLSIL.

The CDR3, as DNA: TGTGCCAGTAGGACAGGGTTAGAGAGTACTGAAGCTTTCTTT. Translated, it gives CASRTGLESTEAFF. The chain is built from TRBV19 and TRBJ1-1, with 7 bases that match TRBD1. J gave up 5 bases and V 6 bases, and 9 bases lay outside the gene matches. CDR3 size: 14 residues. CDR1 and CDR2 (germline): LNHDA, SQIVND (reference sequence).